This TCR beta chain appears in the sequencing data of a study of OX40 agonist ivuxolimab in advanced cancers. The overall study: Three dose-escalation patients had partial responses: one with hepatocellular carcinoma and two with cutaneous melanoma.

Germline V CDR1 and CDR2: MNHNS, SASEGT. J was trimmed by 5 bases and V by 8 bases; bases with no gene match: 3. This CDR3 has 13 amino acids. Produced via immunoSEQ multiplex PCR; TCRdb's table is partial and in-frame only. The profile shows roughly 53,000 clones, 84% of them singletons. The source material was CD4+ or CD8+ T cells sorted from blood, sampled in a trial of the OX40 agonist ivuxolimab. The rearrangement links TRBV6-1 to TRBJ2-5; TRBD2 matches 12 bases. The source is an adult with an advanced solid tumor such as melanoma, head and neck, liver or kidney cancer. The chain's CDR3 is CASETSGSETQYF. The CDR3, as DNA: TGTGCCAGCGAGACTAGCGGGAGTGAGACCCAGTACTTC.